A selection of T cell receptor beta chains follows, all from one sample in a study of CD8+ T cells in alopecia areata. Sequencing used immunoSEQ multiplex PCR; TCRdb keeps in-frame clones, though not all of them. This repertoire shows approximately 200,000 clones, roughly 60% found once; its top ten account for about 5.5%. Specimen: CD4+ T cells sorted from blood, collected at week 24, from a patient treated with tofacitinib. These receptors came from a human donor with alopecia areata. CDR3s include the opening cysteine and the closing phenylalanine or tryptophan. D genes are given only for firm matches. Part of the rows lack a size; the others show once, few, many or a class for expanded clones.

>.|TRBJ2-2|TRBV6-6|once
CASSPQGPNTGELFF
TGTGCCAGCAGCCCACAGGGACCGAACACCGGGGAGCTGTTTTTT
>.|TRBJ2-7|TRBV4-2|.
CASSQDLDGPYEQYF
TGTGCCAGCAGCCAAGATTTAGACGGCCCCTACGAGCAGTACTTC
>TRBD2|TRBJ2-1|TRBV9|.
CASSTPSGENNEQFF
TGTGCCAGCAGCACTCCTAGCGGGGAGAACAATGAGCAGTTCTTC
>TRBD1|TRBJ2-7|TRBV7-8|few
CASSLPGQGTSEQYF
TGTGCCAGCAGCTTACCGGGACAGGGGACTTCCGAGCAGTACTTC
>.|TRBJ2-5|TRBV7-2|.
CASSFEGETQYF
TGTGCCAGCAGCTTCGAAGGGGAGACCCAGTACTTC
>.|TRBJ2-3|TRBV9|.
CASSTTWDTQYF
TGTGCCAGCAGCACGACCTGGGATACGCAGTATTTT
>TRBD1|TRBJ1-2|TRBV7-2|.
CASSLGTGLDGYTF
TGTGCCAGCAGCTTGGGGACAGGGCTAGATGGCTACACCTTC
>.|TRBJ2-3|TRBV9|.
CASSDSPGGPDTQYF
TGTGCCAGCAGCGACTCCCCAGGTGGCCCAGATACGCAGTATTTT
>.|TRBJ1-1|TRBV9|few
CASSPLQGGEAFF
TGTGCCAGCAGCCCTCTACAGGGAGGTGAAGCTTTCTTT
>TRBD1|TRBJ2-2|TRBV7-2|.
CATEPGQGDTGELFF
TGTGCCACGGAACCGGGACAGGGGGACACCGGGGAGCTGTTTTTT
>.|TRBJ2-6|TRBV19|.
CASSGYSGANVLTF
TGTGCCAGTTCGGGGTACTCTGGGGCCAACGTCCTGACTTTC
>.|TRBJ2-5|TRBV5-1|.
CASRGDYSETQYF
TGCGCCAGCAGGGGAGACTACTCAGAGACCCAGTACTTC
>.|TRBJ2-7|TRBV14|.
CASSQGRHEQYF
TGTGCCAGCAGCCAGGGACGGCACGAGCAGTACTTC
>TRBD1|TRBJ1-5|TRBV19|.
CASSMTGFSNQPQHF
TGTGCCAGTAGTATGACAGGGTTTAGCAATCAGCCCCAGCATTTT
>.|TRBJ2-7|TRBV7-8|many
CASSTSQDNEQYF
TGTGCCAGCAGCACCTCACAGGATAACGAGCAGTACTTC
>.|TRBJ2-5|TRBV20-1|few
CSARAQETQYF
TGCAGTGCTAGAGCCCAAGAGACCCAGTACTTC
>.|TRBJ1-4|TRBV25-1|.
CASSDLGGGHNEKLFF
TGTGCCAGCAGTGACCTGGGCGGGGGGCATAATGAAAAACTGTTTTTT
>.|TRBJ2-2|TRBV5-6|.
CASSPLAHTGELFF
TGTGCCAGCAGCCCACTCGCTCACACCGGGGAGCTGTTTTTT
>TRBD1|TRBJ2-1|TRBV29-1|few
CSARGQGAYNEQFF
TGCAGCGCCCGAGGACAGGGTGCCTACAATGAGCAGTTCTTC
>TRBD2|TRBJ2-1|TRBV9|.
CASSVGTSGDNEQFF
TGTGCCAGCAGCGTCGGGACTAGCGGGGACAATGAGCAGTTCTTC
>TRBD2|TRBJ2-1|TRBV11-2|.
CATAYSRGVNEQFF
TGTGCTACAGCTTATTCACGGGGGGTTAATGAGCAGTTCTTC
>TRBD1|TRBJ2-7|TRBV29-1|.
CSASTGANSYEQYF
TGCAGCGCCTCAACAGGGGCCAACTCCTACGAGCAGTACTTC
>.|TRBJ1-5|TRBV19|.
CASRDSTDQPQHF
TGTGCCAGTAGAGACAGTACAGATCAGCCCCAGCATTTT
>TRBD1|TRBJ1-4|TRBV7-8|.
CASSFRDRDEKLFF
TGTGCCAGCAGCTTTCGTGACAGGGATGAAAAACTGTTTTTT
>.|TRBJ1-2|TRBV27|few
CASSYDGRYGYTF
TGTGCCAGCAGTTATGACGGACGCTATGGCTACACCTTC
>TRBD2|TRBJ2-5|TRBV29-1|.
CSSLGGKTQETQYF
TGCAGCTCGCTGGGAGGGAAGACACAAGAGACCCAGTACTTC
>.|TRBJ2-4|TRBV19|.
CATSFGRDNIQYF
TGTGCCACCTCCTTCGGGCGGGATAACATTCAGTACTTC
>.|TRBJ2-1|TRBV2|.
CASSGNGRNNEQFF
TGTGCCAGCAGTGGAAACGGGAGAAACAATGAGCAGTTCTTC
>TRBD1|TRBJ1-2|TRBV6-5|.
CASRLKTGIYGYTF
TGTGCCAGCAGGCTAAAGACAGGGATCTATGGCTACACCTTC
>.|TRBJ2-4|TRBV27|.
CASSQYTAVQNIQYF
TGTGCCAGCAGCCAGTACACGGCAGTCCAAAACATTCAGTACTTC
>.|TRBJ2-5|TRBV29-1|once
CSARKETQYF
TGCAGCGCCCGCAAAGAGACCCAGTACTTC
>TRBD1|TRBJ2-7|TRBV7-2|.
CASSKTRTGGQEQYF
TGTGCCAGCAGCAAGACCCGGACAGGGGGCCAGGAGCAGTACTTC
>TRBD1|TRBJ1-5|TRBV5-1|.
CASKGQHNSNQPQHF
TGCGCCAGCAAGGGACAGCACAATAGCAATCAGCCCCAGCATTTT
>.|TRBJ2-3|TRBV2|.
CASTGGLTTDTQYF
TGTGCCAGCACCGGGGGGCTGACGACAGATACGCAGTATTTT
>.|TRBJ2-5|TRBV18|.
CASSPPVGQETQYF
TGTGCCAGCTCACCACCGGTGGGGCAAGAGACCCAGTACTTC
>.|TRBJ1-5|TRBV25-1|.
CASSDRDQPQHF
TGTGCCAGCAGTGACAGGGATCAGCCCCAGCATTTT